These 26 T cell receptor beta chains were sequenced from one sample in a study of cytomegalovirus exposure and HLA in healthy donors. The PCR was carried out with 60 Vbeta primers and 13 Jbeta primers. TCRdb's table, derived via immunoSEQ multiplex PCR, lists solely in-frame clones and lacks some. Among about 200,000 clones, roughly 80% were seen once, and the ten largest hold about 3%. Sequenced sample: PBMCs. These TCRs come from a woman in her thirties or forties in good health and CMV-seronegative.

V usage is TRBV14 and J usage is TRBJ1-1; D unresolved. The V end was cut by 2 bases, the J end by 1 base, with 11 bases between. The CDR3 has 15 residues. From germline, CDR1 is SGHDN and CDR2 FVKESK. The CDR3 loop is CASSQSPAANTEAFF. The DNA of the CDR3 is TGTGCCAGCAGCCAAAGCCCCGCTGCGAACACTGAAGCTTTCTTT.

In its sample, this clone was seen a few times. The chain uses TRBV7-8 and TRBJ2-1, with a possible D match to TRBD1 (6 bases). The V and J ends lost 4 bases and 4 bases respectively, with 8 bases between them. Per the germline V gene, CDR1 is SGHVS and CDR2 is FQNEAQ. The CDR3 covers 13 residues. CDR3 sequence (DNA): TGTGCCAGCAGCTCGGACAGTTACAATGAGCAGTTCTTC. It encodes CASSSDSYNEQFF.

The V gene is TRBV27, the J gene TRBJ2-7; D not resolved. V shed 4 bases and J shed 3 bases, with 4 bases lying between them. The CDR3 consists of 11 residues. Germline CDR1 is MNHEY and CDR2 is SMNVEV (reference sequence). The CDR3 loop is CASSSNYEQYF. The CDR3 DNA reads as TGTGCCAGCAGTTCTAACTACGAGCAGTACTTC.

The chain has TRBV6-1 and TRBJ1-1, with D possibly TRBD1 on 5 matching bases. CDR1 and CDR2 (germline): MNHNS, SASEGT. The CDR3 sequence is 15 residues long. Trimming shortened V by 6 bases and J by 0 bases, and 14 bases separated the two germline ends. This CDR3 reads CASREFGHLNTEAFF. In nucleotides, the CDR3 is TGTGCCAGCAGGGAATTCGGACACCTGAACACTGAAGCTTTCTTT.

This chain joins TRBV19 and TRBJ2-7, with D perhaps TRBD2 (6 bases). This CDR3 is built from 14 residues. V was pared by 5 bases and J by 5 bases, with 16 bases between. The germline CDR1 and CDR2 sequences are LNHDA and SQIVND (reference sequence). The CDR3 nucleotides read TGTGCCAGTAGTTTTAGCGGAGGGGCCAACGAGCAGTACTTC. It translates to CASSFSGGANEQYF.

This rearrangement joins TRBV7-9 to TRBJ2-1, with 7 positions matching TRBD2. This CDR3 is built from 16 residues. Germline loops: CDR1 SEHNR, CDR2 FQNEAQ (reference sequence). J lost 6 bases, V lost 4 bases, and 12 bases had no gene match. The CDR3 nucleotides are TGTGCCAGCAGCTCTACAGCGGGGTATGGGACCAATGAGCAGTTCTTC. Translating it yields CASSSTAGYGTNEQFF.

The rearrangement uses TRBV7-8 and TRBJ2-3; unclear D gene. The CDR3 totals 13 residues. Looked up from germline, CDR1 is SGHVS and CDR2 is FQNEAQ. The V gene lost 1 base and the J gene lost 6 bases, with 8 bases spanning the gap. Written as DNA, the CDR3 is TGTGCCAGCAGCTTAGTGGGCAGGGATACGCAGTATTTT. Translation: CASSLVGRDTQYF.

The CDR3 region is CASSISSGNTEAFF. For the CDR3, the DNA is TGTGCCAGTAGTATATCATCAGGGAACACTGAAGCTTTCTTT. The rearrangement uses TRBV19 and TRBJ1-1, with no clear D. This CDR3 is built from 14 residues. Germline V gene sequence: CDR1 LNHDA, CDR2 SQIVND (reference sequence). Trimming took off 2 bases at V and 1 base at J, with 8 bases between the two ends.

The chain is built from TRBV28 and TRBJ2-7, with D perhaps matching TRBD1 (6 bases). The V end was cut by 5 bases, the J end by 5 bases, with 13 bases between. The CDR3 is 13 residues long. The V gene's germline CDR1 is MDHEN and CDR2 SYDVKM. The CDR3 region is CASSVINRDEQYF. The CDR3, as DNA: TGTGCCAGCAGTGTTATAAACAGGGACGAGCAGTACTTC.

This sequence joins TRBV5-1 and TRBJ2-1; 11 bases map to TRBD2. V lost 3 bases to trimming and J lost 6 bases; unmatched junction nucleotides: 5. CDR3 length equals 15 residues. Per the germline V gene, CDR1 is SGHRS and CDR2 is YFSETQ. CDR3 DNA: TGCGCCAGCAGCTACGGGACTAGCGGATTCAATGAGCAGTTCTTC. Residues: CASSYGTSGFNEQFF.

V is TRBV7-9 and J is TRBJ2-7, with D possibly being TRBD1 (5 bases). Per germline, CDR1 SEHNR and CDR2 FQNEAQ (reference sequence). Between the trimmed V and J ends, which lost 5 bases and 5 bases, there was a span of 13 bases. The CDR3 has 13 residues. The DNA for the CDR3 is TGTGCCAGCAGCAAGGGGAATCGGGACGAGCAGTACTTC. Amino acid sequence: CASSKGNRDEQYF.

Details on this clone: Other nucleotide sequences in the sample specify the same CDR3. The chain has TRBV5-1 and TRBJ2-2; D might be TRBD2 (5 bases). The V and J ends lost 0 bases and 4 bases respectively, with 10 bases between them. The CDR3 covers 15 residues. Germline V CDR1 and CDR2: SGHRS, YFSETQ. The CDR3 bases are TGCGCCAGCAGCTTGGTGGCAGGAGGCACCGGGGAGCTGTTTTTT. This sequence encodes CASSLVAGGTGELFF.

CDR3 protein: CATSRLRDWITGEQYF. Written as DNA, the CDR3 is TGTGCCACCAGCAGACTTCGGGACTGGATTACGGGTGAGCAGTACTTC. The chain carries TRBV15 and TRBJ2-7; D might be TRBD2 (6 bases). CDR1 is LNHNV, CDR2 YYDKDF, per germline (reference sequence). The CDR3 runs 16 residues. The V end lost 2 bases, the J end lost 7 bases, and 21 bases lay between the germline ends.

The rearrangement joins TRBV7-2 to TRBJ2-7; D may be TRBD2 (6 bases). In germline, CDR1 is SGHTA, CDR2 FQGNSA. V lost 5 bases to trimming and J lost 7 bases, with 15 bases between them. This CDR3 contains 13 residues. The CDR3 region has the DNA TGTGCCAGCAGCCCCCAAAGGGGACTTGAGCAGTACTTC. This sequence encodes CASSPQRGLEQYF.

V is TRBV4-1 and J is TRBJ1-1; possibly TRBD1 for D (6 bases). The germline V gene has CDR1 MGHRA and CDR2 YSYEKL. V was shortened by 1 base and J by 1 base, with 22 bases between the two germline ends. The length of the CDR3 is 19 residues. For the CDR3, the DNA is TGCGCCAGCAGCCAAGCCCCTGCGTGGACGACAGGTAAGAACACTGAAGCTTTCTTT. Its protein is CASSQAPAWTTGKNTEAFF.

This chain connects TRBV5-8 to TRBJ2-1, with 7 bases lining up with TRBD2. J gave up 7 bases and V 9 bases, and 10 bases lay outside the gene matches. This CDR3 comprises 13 residues. Germline values: CDR1 SGHTS, CDR2 YDEGEE. CDR3 coding DNA: TGTGCCATTCTGCGGGAGTTGGGGAATGAGCAGTTCTTC. It is translated as CAILRELGNEQFF.

This chain links TRBV27 with TRBJ2-5, with TRBD2 matching over 7 bases. The J call may not be correct, given that the DNA end is closer to TRBJ2-7. The germline gives CDR1 MNHEY, CDR2 SMNVEV (reference sequence). The CDR3 extends over 15 amino acids. The CDR3: CASRSYGGNPYEQYF. The CDR3 coding sequence is TGTGCCAGCAGATCCTACGGGGGGAATCCCTACGAGCAGTACTTC.

The gene calls are TRBV5-1 and TRBJ1-1, with D perhaps matching TRBD1 (6 bases). Germline V gives CDR1 SGHRS, CDR2 YFSETQ. The CDR3 covers 16 residues. V was shortened by 4 bases and J by 0 bases, with 16 bases between the two germline ends. CDR3 residues: CASSGGGAALNTEAFF. CDR3 bases: TGCGCCAGCAGCGGCGGGGGGGCCGCCTTGAACACTGAAGCTTTCTTT.

This rearrangement joins TRBV7-2 to TRBJ2-3, with 11 bases identical to TRBD2. J lost 8 bases, V lost 2 bases, and 6 bases had no gene match. The V gene's germline CDR1 is SGHTA and CDR2 FQGNSA. This CDR3 spans 15 amino acids. DNA of the CDR3: TGTGCCAGCAGCTTACGGAGGGGGACTAGCGGTACGCAGTATTTT. Its protein product is CASSLRRGTSGTQYF.

Concerning this clone itself: The same CDR3 arises from other DNA sequences in this sample as well. V usage is TRBV5-1 and J usage is TRBJ1-1, with D possibly matching TRBD1 (6 bases). Germline V gene data show CDR1 as SGHRS and CDR2 as YFSETQ. The CDR3 contains 12 residues. V was shortened by 2 bases and J by 5 bases, with 7 bases between the two germline ends. CDR3 DNA: TGCGCCAGCAGCTTTCAGGGGACTGAAGCTTTCTTT. This sequence encodes CASSFQGTEAFF.

This clone was detected a few times. The CDR3 coding sequence is TGTGCCATCGGGACAGGGGTAAACACTGAAGCTTTCTTT. Protein sequence: CAIGTGVNTEAFF. The V and J genes are TRBV10-3 and TRBJ1-1; the match to TRBD1 covers 10 bases. Germline V lookup: CDR1 ENHRY, CDR2 SYGVKD. Trimming took 8 bases from V and 2 from J; bases not matched to a gene: 2. The CDR3 spans 13 residues.

This rearrangement joins TRBV20-1 to TRBJ1-1; D is uncertain. Germline V gene sequence: CDR1 DFQATT, CDR2 SNEGSKA (reference sequence). V lost 3 bases and J 11 bases, leaving 13 bases between the germline ends. The CDR3 consists of 11 residues. The CDR3 sequence is CSASGGGWAFF. Here the CDR3 DNA reads TGCAGTGCTAGTGGAGGAGGGTGGGCTTTCTTT.

The chain is built from TRBV28 and TRBJ2-2, with D perhaps TRBD1 (6 bases). The CDR3 extends over 15 amino acids. Trimming removed 3 bases from V and 0 bases from J, with 8 bases in between. Germline assignment: CDR1 MDHEN and CDR2 SYDVKM. The CDR3 DNA follows: TGTGCCAGCAGTTTTTGGACAGCGAACACCGGGGAGCTGTTTTTT. Its protein product is CASSFWTANTGELFF. The entire variable domain, with the rest obtained from reference TRBV28 and TRBJ2-2, is as follows: DVKVTQSSRYLVKRTGEKVFLECVQDMDHENMFWYRQDPGLGLRLIYFSYDVKMKEKGDIPEGYSVSREKKERFSLILESASTNQTSMYLCASSFWTANTGELFFGEGSRLTVL.

This chain connects TRBV18 to TRBJ2-7; D uncertain. V was shortened by 5 bases and J by 4 bases, with 12 bases between the two germline ends. The CDR3 length is 13 residues. The germline gives CDR1 KGHSH, CDR2 LQKENI. The chain's CDR3 is CASSEAGSYEQYF. CDR3 nucleotides: TGTGCCAGCTCAGAAGCCGGGTCTTACGAGCAGTACTTC.

The chain uses TRBV5-4 and TRBJ1-2, with no clear D. Trimming pared 4 bases from V and 7 bases from J, leaving 17 bases between. The CDR3 consists of 14 residues. CDR1 is SGHNT, CDR2 YYREEE, per germline (reference sequence). The CDR3 nucleotides read TGTGCCAGCAGCCCTGGCGGCAGCGAGGGTGGCTACACCTTC. This gives the protein CASSPGGSEGGYTF.

The chain has TRBV28 and TRBJ1-2; no clear D. CDR3 length: 13 amino acids. In germline, CDR1 is MDHEN, CDR2 SYDVKM. V lost 8 bases to trimming and J lost 6 bases, with 16 bases between them. This CDR3 is CASEDWAGDGYTF. CDR3 nucleotide sequence: TGTGCCAGCGAGGACTGGGCGGGAGATGGCTACACCTTC.